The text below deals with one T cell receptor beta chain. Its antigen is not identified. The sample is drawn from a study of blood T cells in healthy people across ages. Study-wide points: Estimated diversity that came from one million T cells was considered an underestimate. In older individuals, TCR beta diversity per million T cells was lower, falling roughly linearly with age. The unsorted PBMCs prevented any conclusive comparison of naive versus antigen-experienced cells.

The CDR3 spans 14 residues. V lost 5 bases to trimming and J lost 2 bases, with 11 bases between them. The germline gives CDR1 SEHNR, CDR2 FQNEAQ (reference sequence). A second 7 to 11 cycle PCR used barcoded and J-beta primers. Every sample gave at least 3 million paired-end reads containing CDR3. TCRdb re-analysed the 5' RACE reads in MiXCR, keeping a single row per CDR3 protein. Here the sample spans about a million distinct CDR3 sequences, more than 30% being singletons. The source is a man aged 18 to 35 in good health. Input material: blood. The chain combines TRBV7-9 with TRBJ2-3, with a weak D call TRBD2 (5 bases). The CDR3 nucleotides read TGTGCCAGCAGCCCCCCGCGGGTCACAGATACGCAGTATTTT. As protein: CASSPPRVTDTQYF.